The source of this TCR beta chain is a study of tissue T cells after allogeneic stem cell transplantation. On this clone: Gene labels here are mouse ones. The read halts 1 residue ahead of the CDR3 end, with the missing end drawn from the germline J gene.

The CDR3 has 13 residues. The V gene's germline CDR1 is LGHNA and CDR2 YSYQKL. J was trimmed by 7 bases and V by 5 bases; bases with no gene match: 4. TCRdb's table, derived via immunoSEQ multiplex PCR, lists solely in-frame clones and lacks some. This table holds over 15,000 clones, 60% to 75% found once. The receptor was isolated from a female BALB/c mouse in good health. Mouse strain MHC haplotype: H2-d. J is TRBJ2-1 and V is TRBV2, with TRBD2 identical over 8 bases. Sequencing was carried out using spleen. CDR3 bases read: TGTGCCAGCAGCGTGGGGGGGGTGGCTGAGCAGTTC. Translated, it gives CASSVGGVAEQF. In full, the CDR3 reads CASSVGGVAEQFF.